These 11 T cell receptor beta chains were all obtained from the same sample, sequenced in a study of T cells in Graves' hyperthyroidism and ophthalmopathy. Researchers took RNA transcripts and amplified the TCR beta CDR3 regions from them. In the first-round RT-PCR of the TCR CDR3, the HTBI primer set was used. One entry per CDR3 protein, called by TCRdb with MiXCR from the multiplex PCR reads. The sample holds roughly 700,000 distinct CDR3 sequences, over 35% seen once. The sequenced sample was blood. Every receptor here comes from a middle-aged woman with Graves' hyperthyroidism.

As DNA, the CDR3 is TGTGCCTCTCGTCGGGGGCCCGTGAACACTGAAGCTTTCTTT. This codes for CASRRGPVNTEAFF. The chain links TRBV12-5 to TRBJ1-1; a weak D match, TRBD1 (6 bases). This CDR3 has 14 residues. The germline CDR1 and CDR2 sequences are LGHNT and FRNRAP.

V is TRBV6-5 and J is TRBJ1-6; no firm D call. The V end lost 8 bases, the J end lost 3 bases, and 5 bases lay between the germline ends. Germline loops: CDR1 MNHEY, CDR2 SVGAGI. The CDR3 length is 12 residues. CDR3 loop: CASGFYNSPLHF. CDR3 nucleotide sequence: TGTGCCAGCGGGTTCTATAATTCACCCCTCCACTTT.

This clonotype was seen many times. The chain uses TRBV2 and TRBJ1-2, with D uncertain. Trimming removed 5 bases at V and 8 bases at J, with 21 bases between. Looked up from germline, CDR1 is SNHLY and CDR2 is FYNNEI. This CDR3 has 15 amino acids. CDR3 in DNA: TGTGCCAGCAGTCAACAAAACAATCCTATTCAGGGCTACACCTTC. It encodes CASSQQNNPIQGYTF.

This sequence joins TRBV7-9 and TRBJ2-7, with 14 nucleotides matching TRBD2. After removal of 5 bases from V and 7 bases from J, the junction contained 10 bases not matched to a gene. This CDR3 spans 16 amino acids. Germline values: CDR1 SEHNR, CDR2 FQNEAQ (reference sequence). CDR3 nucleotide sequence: TGTGCCAGCAGCCCTAGTCCGGGACTAGCGGGAGAGGAGCAGTACTTC. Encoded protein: CASSPSPGLAGEEQYF.

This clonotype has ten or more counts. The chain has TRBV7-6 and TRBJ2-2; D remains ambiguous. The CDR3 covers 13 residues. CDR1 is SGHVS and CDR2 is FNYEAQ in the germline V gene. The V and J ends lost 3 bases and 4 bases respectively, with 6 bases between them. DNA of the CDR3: TGTGCCAGCAGCTTGACGGTCACCGGGGAGCTGTTTTTT. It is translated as CASSLTVTGELFF.

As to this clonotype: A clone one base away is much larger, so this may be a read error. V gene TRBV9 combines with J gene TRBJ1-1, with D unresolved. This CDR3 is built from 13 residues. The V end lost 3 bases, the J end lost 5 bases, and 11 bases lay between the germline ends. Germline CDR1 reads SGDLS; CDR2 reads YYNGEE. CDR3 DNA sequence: TGTGCCAGCAGCGGGGAACAGAAGACTGAAGCTTTCTTT. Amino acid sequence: CASSGEQKTEAFF.

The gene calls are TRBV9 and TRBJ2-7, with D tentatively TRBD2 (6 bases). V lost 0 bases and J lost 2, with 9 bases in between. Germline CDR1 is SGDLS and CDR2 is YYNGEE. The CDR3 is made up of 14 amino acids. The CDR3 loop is CASSVAGAPYEQYF. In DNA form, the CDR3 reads TGTGCCAGCAGCGTAGCGGGAGCCCCCTACGAGCAGTACTTC. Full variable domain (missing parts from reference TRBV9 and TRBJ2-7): DSGVTQTPKHLITATGQRVTLRCSPRSGDLSVYWYQQSLDQGLQFLIQYYNGEERAKGNILERFSAQQFPDLHSELNLSSLELGDSALYFCASSVAGAPYEQYFGPGTRLTVT.

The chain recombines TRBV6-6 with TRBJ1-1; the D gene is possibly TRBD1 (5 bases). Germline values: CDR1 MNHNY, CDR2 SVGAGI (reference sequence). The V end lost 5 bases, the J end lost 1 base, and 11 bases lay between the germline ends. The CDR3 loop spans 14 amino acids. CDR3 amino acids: CASSPGDANTEAFF. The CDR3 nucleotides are TGTGCCAGCAGTCCGGGGGATGCGAACACTGAAGCTTTCTTT.

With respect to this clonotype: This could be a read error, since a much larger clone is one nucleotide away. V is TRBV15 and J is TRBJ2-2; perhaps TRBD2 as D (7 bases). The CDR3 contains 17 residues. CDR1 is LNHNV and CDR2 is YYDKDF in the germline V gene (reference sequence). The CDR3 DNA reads TGTGCCACCAGCAGAGAATTTATCGGGACAAAGAGCGGGGAGCTGCTTTTT. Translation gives CATSREFIGTKSGELLF.

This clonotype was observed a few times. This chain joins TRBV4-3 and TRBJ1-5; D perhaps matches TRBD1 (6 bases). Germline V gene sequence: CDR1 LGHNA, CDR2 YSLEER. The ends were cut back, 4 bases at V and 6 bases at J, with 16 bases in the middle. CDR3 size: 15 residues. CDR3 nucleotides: TGCGCCAGCAGCCCTGATAGGGGGGGCACTCAGCCCCAGCATTTT. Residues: CASSPDRGGTQPQHF.

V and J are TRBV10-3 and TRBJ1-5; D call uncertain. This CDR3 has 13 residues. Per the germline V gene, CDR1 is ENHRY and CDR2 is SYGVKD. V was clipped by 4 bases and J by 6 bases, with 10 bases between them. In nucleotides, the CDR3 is TGTGCCATCAGTGCCAAGGGCAGTCAGCCCCAGCATTTT. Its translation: CAISAKGSQPQHF.